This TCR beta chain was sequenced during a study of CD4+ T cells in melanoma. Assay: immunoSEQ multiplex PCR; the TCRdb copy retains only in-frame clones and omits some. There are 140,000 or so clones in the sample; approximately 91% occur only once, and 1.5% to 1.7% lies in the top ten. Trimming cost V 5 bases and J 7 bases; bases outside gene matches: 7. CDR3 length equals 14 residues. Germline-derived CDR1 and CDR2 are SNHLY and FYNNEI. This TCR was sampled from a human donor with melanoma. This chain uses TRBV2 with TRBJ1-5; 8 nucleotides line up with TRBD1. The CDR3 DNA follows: TGTGCCAGCAGTTTGACAGGGGCTGAACAGCCCCAGCATTTT. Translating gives CASSLTGAEQPQHF.